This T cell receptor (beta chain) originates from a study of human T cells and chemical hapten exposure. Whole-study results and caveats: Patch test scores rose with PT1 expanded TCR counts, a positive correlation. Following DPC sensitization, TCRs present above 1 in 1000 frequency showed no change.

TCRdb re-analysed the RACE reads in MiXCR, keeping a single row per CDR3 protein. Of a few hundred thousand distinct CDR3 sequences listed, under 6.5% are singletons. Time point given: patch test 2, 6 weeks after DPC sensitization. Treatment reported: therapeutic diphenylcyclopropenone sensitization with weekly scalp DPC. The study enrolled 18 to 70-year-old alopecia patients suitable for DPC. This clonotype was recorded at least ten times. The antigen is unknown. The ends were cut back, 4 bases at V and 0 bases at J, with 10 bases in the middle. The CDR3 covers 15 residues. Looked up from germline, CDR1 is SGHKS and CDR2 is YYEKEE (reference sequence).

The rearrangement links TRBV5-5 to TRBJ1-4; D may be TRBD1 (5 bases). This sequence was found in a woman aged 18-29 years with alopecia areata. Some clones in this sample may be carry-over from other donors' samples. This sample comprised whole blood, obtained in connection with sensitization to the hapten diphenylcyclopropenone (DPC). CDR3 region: CASSPGTATNEKLFF. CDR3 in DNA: TGTGCCAGCAGCCCCGGGACTGCAACTAATGAAAAACTGTTTTTT.